This passage covers 18 T cell receptor beta chains from one sample sequenced in a study of blood T cell repertoires in COVID-19. Clones were sequenced by immunoSEQ multiplex PCR, and TCRdb holds only the in-frame ones, with some missing. There are about 180,000 clones in the sample; roughly four fifths occur only once, and over 1.5% lies in the top ten. Input material: peripheral blood. These receptors were taken from a human donor in a cohort sampled during active COVID-19.

The chain links TRBV5-1 to TRBJ2-1; 7 bases line up with TRBD1. Germline V lookup: CDR1 SGHRS, CDR2 YFSETQ. The CDR3 loop spans 18 amino acids. The V gene end was trimmed by 0 bases and the J gene end by 5 bases; junction bases not matched to a gene: 14. The CDR3 DNA reads TGCGCCAGCAGCTTGGGCCGTAGGGGGCCCCCTACGAACAATGAGCAGTTCTTC. Its translation: CASSLGRRGPPTNNEQFF.

CDR3 bases: TGTGCCAGCAGGGGTTGGGGACAGTTCTCTGGGGCCAACGTCCTGACTTTC. As protein: CASRGWGQFSGANVLTF. The chain joins TRBV5-6 to TRBJ2-6, with 7 bases matching TRBD1. Germline V lookup: CDR1 SGHDT, CDR2 YYEEEE. The J segment lost 0 bases and the V segment lost 5 bases, leaving 8 bases of the junction unmatched. The CDR3 totals 17 residues.

This rearrangement joins TRBV4-1 to TRBJ2-2; 9 nucleotides align to TRBD1. The V gene's germline CDR1 is MGHRA and CDR2 YSYEKL. The CDR3 totals 17 residues. Unmatched junction bases numbered 10, after V lost 3 bases and J lost 5 bases. CDR3 sequence: CASSQSRDRVGTGELFF. CDR3 DNA sequence: TGCGCCAGCAGCCAGTCCCGGGACAGGGTCGGGACCGGGGAGCTGTTTTTT.

V and J are TRBV27 and TRBJ1-1; D gene ambiguous. This CDR3 is 14 amino acids long. Germline V lookup: CDR1 MNHEY, CDR2 SMNVEV (reference sequence). V dropped 4 bases and J dropped 1 base, with 10 bases sitting between them. In DNA form, the CDR3 reads TGTGCCAGCAGTTCCCCAGGAAAGAACACTGAAGCTTTCTTT. Amino acid sequence: CASSSPGKNTEAFF.

This chain joins TRBV6-5 and TRBJ1-5; D may be TRBD1 (6 bases). The CDR3 covers 14 residues. Germline V gives CDR1 MNHEY, CDR2 SVGAGI. The V and J ends lost 8 bases and 4 bases respectively, with 15 bases between them. Here the CDR3 reads CASGRDMSNQPQHF. DNA for the CDR3: TGTGCCAGCGGTCGGGACATGTCAAATCAGCCCCAGCATTTT.

This clone was detected ten times or more. V is TRBV3-1 (or the pseudogene TRBV3-2) and J is TRBJ2-7; a weak D match, TRBD2 (6 bases). Germline-derived CDR1 and CDR2 are LGHDT and YNNKEL (reference sequence). The CDR3 sequence is 11 residues long. V was shortened by 8 bases and J by 6 bases, with 11 bases between the two germline ends. CDR3 residues: CASSGVREQYF. The DNA for the CDR3 is TGTGCCAGCTCGGGGGTCCGCGAGCAGTACTTC.

V gene TRBV11-2 combines with J gene TRBJ2-1, with a possible D match to TRBD2 (6 bases). V was clipped by 3 bases and J by 6 bases, with 9 bases between them. This CDR3 comprises 13 residues. Germline lookup yields CDR1 SGHAT and CDR2 FQNNGV. CDR3 region: CASSFGTGNEQFF. The CDR3 bases are TGTGCCAGCAGCTTCGGGACTGGCAATGAGCAGTTCTTC.

The chain links TRBV5-4 to TRBJ1-1; 8 bases are a match to TRBD1. The trim removed 4 bases at V and 7 bases at J, leaving 12 bases unmatched. The CDR3 has 15 amino acids. Germline CDR1 and CDR2: SGHNT and YYREEE (reference sequence). The DNA of the CDR3 is TGTGCCAGCAGCCCGGGTTACAGCAGGGGGCTTGAAGCTTTCTTT. It is translated as CASSPGYSRGLEAFF. The whole variable domain, remainder taken from reference TRBV5-4 and TRBJ1-1, is ETGVTQSPTHLIKTRGQQVTLRCSSQSGHNTVSWYQQALGQGPQFIFQYYREEENGRGNFPPRFSGLQFPNYSSELNVNALELDDSALYLCASSPGYSRGLEAFFGQGTRLTVV.

In this sample, this clone turned up once. The chain joins TRBV4-1 to TRBJ2-6; D remains unclear. Germline V gene data show CDR1 as MGHRA and CDR2 as YSYEKL. V lost 0 bases to trimming and J lost 0 bases, with 6 bases between them. This CDR3 is 16 amino acids long. CDR3 sequence (DNA): TGCGCCAGCAGCCAAGAGACGGGCTCTGGGGCCAACGTCCTGACTTTC. Encoded protein: CASSQETGSGANVLTF.

V usage is TRBV24-1 and J usage is TRBJ1-5, with 7 positions matching TRBD1. The CDR3 spans 15 residues. V gave up 2 bases and J gave up 6 bases; unmatched junction bases: 6. Germline lookup yields CDR1 KGHDR and CDR2 SFDVKD. The CDR3 bases are TGTGCCACCAGTGATTCAGGGGGGTCGACTCAGCCCCAGCATTTT. This translates into CATSDSGGSTQPQHF.

The chain has TRBV29-1 and TRBJ1-2; D is unresolved. The CDR3 loop spans 11 amino acids. CDR1 and CDR2 (germline): SQVTM, ANQGSEA. V shed 6 bases and J shed 4 bases, with 9 bases lying between them. CDR3: CSVRGAYGYTF. The CDR3 region has the DNA TGCAGCGTGCGGGGAGCCTATGGCTACACCTTC.

The chain combines TRBV19 with TRBJ1-1, with 8 bases lining up with TRBD1. The CDR3 spans 19 residues. V was clipped by 3 bases and J by 1 base; unmatched bases: 16. The germline CDR1 and CDR2 sequences are LNHDA and SQIVND (reference sequence). The CDR3 sequence is CASSIGSLSLQGANTEAFF. The CDR3 DNA sequence: TGTGCCAGTAGTATTGGTAGTTTATCCCTGCAGGGGGCGAACACTGAAGCTTTCTTT.

The CDR3 region has the DNA TGTGCCAGCAGCTTTCTAATGGATACGCAGTATTTT. This gives the protein CASSFLMDTQYF. The gene calls are TRBV7-3 and TRBJ2-3; unclear D gene. This CDR3 region has 12 residues. Trimming pared 3 bases from V and 6 bases from J, leaving 7 bases between. Germline V gene data show CDR1 as SGHTA and CDR2 as FQGTGA.

This clone occurred once. The chain carries TRBV11-2 and TRBJ2-7, with 9 bases aligning to TRBD2. V was pared by 1 base and J by 4 bases, with 2 bases of the junction left unmatched. The germline CDR1 and CDR2 sequences are SGHAT and FQNNGV. The CDR3 has 14 amino acids. The chain's CDR3 is CASSLGLAGYEQYF. As DNA, the CDR3 is TGTGCCAGCAGCTTAGGCCTAGCGGGGTACGAGCAGTACTTC.

V gene TRBV6-1 combines with J gene TRBJ2-7; TRBD1 agrees at 9 bases. Germline CDR1 reads MNHNS; CDR2 reads SASEGT. V shed 2 bases and J 6 bases; nucleotides not matched to a gene: 8. This CDR3 is 15 amino acids long. The CDR3 sequence: CASSELGTGRLEQYF. The CDR3 DNA follows: TGTGCCAGCAGTGAATTAGGGACAGGGCGACTCGAGCAGTACTTC.

The gene calls are TRBV18 and TRBJ2-5; D is uncertain. This CDR3 comprises 12 residues. Trimming pared 6 bases from V and 2 bases from J, leaving 7 bases between. The germline CDR1 and CDR2 sequences are KGHSH and LQKENI. The CDR3 DNA reads as TGTGCCAGCTCTCCTTATCAAGAGACCCAGTACTTC. Amino acid sequence: CASSPYQETQYF.

The chain has TRBV7-3 and TRBJ1-1, with 8 bases fitting TRBD1. Trimming at V came to 5 bases and at J to 6 bases, leaving 11 bases not matched to a gene. This CDR3 spans 15 amino acids. Per germline, CDR1 SGHTA and CDR2 FQGTGA. The CDR3 nucleotides read TGTGCCAGCAGCCTTCGACAGGGGAGGATTCCTGAAGCTTTCTTT. This gives the protein CASSLRQGRIPEAFF.

This clone has only a few counts. V usage is TRBV4-1 and J usage is TRBJ1-2; D unresolved. The V end was cut by 2 bases, the J end by 1 base, with 11 bases between. The CDR3 is 15 residues long. Germline V gene sequence: CDR1 MGHRA, CDR2 YSYEKL. The CDR3 is CASSQPSRSNYGYTF. The CDR3 region has the DNA TGCGCCAGCAGCCAACCGTCAAGGAGTAACTATGGCTACACCTTC.